The 10 T cell receptor beta chains below come from one sample, sequenced in a study of shared clonotypes between healthy human individuals. The naive CD8 population came from CD45RO-negative cells selected for CCR7, without terminally differentiated effector memory CD45RA+ cells. Libraries were prepared by immunoSEQ multiplex PCR; TCRdb keeps only in-frame clonotypes and omits some of them. The sample yields under 1 million clones, approximately 97% seen once. Sequencing was carried out using naive CD8+ T cells sorted from blood. These receptors all come from a man aged 30-40 years in good health.

V gene TRBV27 combines with J gene TRBJ1-5, with D uncertain. The V and J ends lost 1 base and 6 bases respectively, with 4 bases between them. This CDR3 contains 12 residues. Germline V gives CDR1 MNHEY, CDR2 SMNVEV (reference sequence). CDR3 loop: CASSLWGQPQHF. For the CDR3, the DNA is TGTGCCAGCAGTTTATGGGGTCAGCCCCAGCATTTT.

The V call is TRBV6-1, the J call TRBJ2-3; D is perhaps TRBD1 or TRBD2 (5 bases each). Germline CDR1 reads MNHNS; CDR2 reads SASEGT. V gave up 2 bases and J gave up 4 bases, with 16 bases separating them. The CDR3 covers 16 residues. In DNA form, the CDR3 reads TGTGCCAGCAGTGAACCTACTAGGGACGTGGCAGATACGCAGTATTTT. It is translated as CASSEPTRDVADTQYF.

V and J are TRBV11-2 and TRBJ2-7, with D possibly TRBD2 on 5 matching bases. V lost 0 bases and J 6 bases, leaving 9 bases between the germline ends. In germline, CDR1 is SGHAT, CDR2 FQNNGV. The CDR3 totals 13 residues. For the CDR3, the DNA is TGTGCCAGCAGCTTAGATATAGGGAGCGAGCAGTACTTC. Its translation: CASSLDIGSEQYF.

The gene calls are TRBV27 and TRBJ2-1; 14 nucleotides match TRBD2. V gave up 2 bases and J gave up 9 bases; unmatched junction bases: 12. The CDR3 loop spans 18 amino acids. Germline values: CDR1 MNHEY, CDR2 SMNVEV (reference sequence). The CDR3 region has the DNA TGTGCCAGCAGTTTACCCATTGCCGGACTAGCGGGAGGTTTTGAGCAGTTCTTC. Its translation: CASSLPIAGLAGGFEQFF.

The chain couples TRBV7-9 to TRBJ2-1, with 7 bases matching TRBD2. This CDR3 contains 16 residues. Germline CDR1 reads SEHNR; CDR2 reads FQNEAQ (reference sequence). The J segment lost 10 bases and the V segment lost 8 bases, leaving 20 bases of the junction unmatched. The CDR3 spells CASAMAGVISGMEQFF. In DNA form, the CDR3 reads TGTGCCAGCGCTATGGCGGGAGTGATTAGTGGTATGGAGCAGTTCTTC.

The gene calls are TRBV2 and TRBJ2-7; 8 bases match TRBD2. Germline V lookup: CDR1 SNHLY, CDR2 FYNNEI. Unmatched junction bases numbered 4, after V lost 5 bases and J lost 1 base. The CDR3 consists of 14 residues. The CDR3 loop reads CASSRLASSYEQYF. CDR3 DNA: TGTGCCAGCAGTCGACTAGCGTCTTCCTACGAGCAGTACTTC.

This chain connects TRBV7-8 to TRBJ2-6; a weak D match, TRBD2 (5 bases). This CDR3 is 19 amino acids long. Between the trimmed V and J ends, which lost 1 base and 0 bases, there was a span of 16 bases. Germline V lookup: CDR1 SGHVS, CDR2 FQNEAQ. DNA of the CDR3: TGTGCCAGCAGCTTAGTCTTGCGGGCGAGGGTCTCTGGGGCCAACGTCCTGACTTTC. Its translation: CASSLVLRARVSGANVLTF.

This clone occurred once. The genes are TRBV4-1 and TRBJ2-1; the match to TRBD2 covers 8 bases. The length of the CDR3 is 15 residues. Per germline, CDR1 MGHRA and CDR2 YSYEKL. J gave up 8 bases and V 0 bases, and 6 bases lay outside the gene matches. CDR3 coding DNA: TGCGCCAGCAGCCAAGACAAGACTAGCGCGTATGAGCAGTTCTTC. This gives the protein CASSQDKTSAYEQFF.

The chain couples TRBV19 to TRBJ2-7, with 8 bases that match TRBD2. The V gene's germline CDR1 is LNHDA and CDR2 SQIVND (reference sequence). The CDR3 has 15 residues. Unmatched junction bases numbered 6, after V lost 4 bases and J lost 1 base. The CDR3 sequence is CASSTTASGSYEQYF. The CDR3 DNA is TGTGCCAGTAGTACCACTGCTAGCGGGTCCTACGAGCAGTACTTC.

This chain joins TRBV19 and TRBJ2-1; TRBD2 aligns across 8 bases. V shed 3 bases, J shed 4 bases, and the junction held 5 bases outside the gene matches. Germline assignment: CDR1 LNHDA and CDR2 SQIVND (reference sequence). The CDR3 runs to 15 residues. In DNA, the CDR3 is TGTGCCAGTAGTATGGCTAGCGGGCCATACAATGAGCAGTTCTTC. It is translated as CASSMASGPYNEQFF.